This passage covers 26 T cell receptor beta chains from one sample sequenced in a study of CD8 T cells in ankylosing spondylitis. TCRdb independently ran MiXCR on the 5' RACE reads; one entry per CDR3 protein. The table records some 290,000 distinct CDR3 sequences, around 18% of them present only once. Sequenced input: blood, either unsorted or a sorted T cell fraction (not recorded which). Receptors originate from a male donor with ankylosing spondylitis or in good health (not recorded which).

This clonotype showed up just a few times. The chain combines TRBV11-2 with TRBJ1-4; D gene unclear. The CDR3 consists of 13 residues. V lost 5 bases and J 2 bases, leaving 6 bases between the germline ends. Germline V lookup: CDR1 SGHAT, CDR2 FQNNGV. CDR3 sequence: CASSPTTNEKLFF. In DNA form, the CDR3 reads TGTGCCAGCAGCCCGACCACTAATGAAAAACTGTTTTTT.

This clonotype appeared a few times. This rearrangement joins TRBV7-3 to TRBJ2-6; D might be TRBD2 (5 bases). Trimming left V 5 bases short and J 2 bases short, with 13 bases between. The CDR3 runs 16 residues. Germline values: CDR1 SGHTA, CDR2 FQGTGA. The CDR3, as DNA: TGTGCCAGCAGCCCGGGGATGCTCCCTGGGGCCAACGTCCTGACTTTC. This translates into CASSPGMLPGANVLTF.

The rearrangement uses TRBV14 and TRBJ1-4; 7 bases align to TRBD1. The CDR3 has 15 amino acids. Losses at the gene ends were 3 bases for V and 3 bases for J; bases not matched to a gene: 4. Germline CDR1 reads SGHDN; CDR2 reads FVKESK. The CDR3 sequence is CASSHKGQPNEKLFF. The CDR3 DNA reads TGTGCCAGCAGCCATAAGGGACAGCCTAATGAAAAACTGTTTTTT.

There are many counts of this clonotype. This chain connects TRBV5-1 to TRBJ1-5; 9 bases match TRBD1. The CDR3 consists of 16 residues. Germline trimming cut 4 bases from V and 0 bases from J; bases unmatched to any gene: 5. CDR1 and CDR2 from the germline V gene are SGHRS and YFSETQ. The CDR3 reads CASSPGTGNSNQPQHF. CDR3 nucleotide sequence: TGCGCCAGCAGCCCTGGGACAGGGAATAGCAATCAGCCCCAGCATTTT.

The CDR3 nucleotides are TGCAGCGTTAGGGGCGACACCTACACCGGGGAGCTGTTTTTT. This sequence encodes CSVRGDTYTGELFF. The chain carries TRBV29-1 and TRBJ2-2, with D maybe TRBD1 (5 bases). The CDR3 sequence is 14 residues long. V gave up 5 bases and J gave up 3 bases, with 13 bases separating them. Germline V gives CDR1 SQVTM, CDR2 ANQGSEA.

This clonotype occurred a few times. The gene calls are TRBV7-2 and TRBJ2-4; no reliable D call. The germline V gene encodes CDR1 SGHTA and CDR2 FQGNSA. The germline V and J ends were trimmed by 6 bases and 1 base, with 19 bases remaining between them. The CDR3 runs to 17 residues. The CDR3 coding sequence is TGTGCCAGCAGTTTCCGGGCCCCGGCAGCGGCCAAAAACATTCAGTACTTC. Its translation: CASSFRAPAAAKNIQYF.

This sequence joins TRBV7-2 and TRBJ2-3, with 7 bases identical to TRBD1. CDR1 is SGHTA, CDR2 FQGNSA, per germline. The CDR3 covers 14 residues. Losses at the gene ends were 7 bases for V and 1 base for J; bases not matched to a gene: 5. The CDR3 coding sequence is TGTGCCAGCAAAAAGGGGACAGGCACAGATACGCAGTATTTT. It codes for CASKKGTGTDTQYF.

This clonotype was seen many times. This chain joins TRBV20-1 and TRBJ2-7; 13 bases match TRBD2. With 1 base clipped from V and 7 bases from J, the junction kept 4 bases outside the gene matches. The germline V gene has CDR1 DFQATT and CDR2 SNEGSKA (reference sequence). The CDR3 spans 14 residues. The CDR3 protein is CSARGTSGSGEQYV. Written as DNA, the CDR3 is TGCAGTGCTAGAGGGACTAGCGGGAGTGGTGAGCAGTACGTC.

The CDR3 DNA reads as TGTGCCAGCAGTACCCAGACAGGGTTCCGCTCCTACAATGAGCAGTTCTTC. It is translated as CASSTQTGFRSYNEQFF. The chain carries TRBV28 and TRBJ2-1, with 7 bases aligning to TRBD1. This CDR3 spans 17 amino acids. The ends lost 5 bases at V and 0 bases at J; junction bases unmatched: 10. The germline gives CDR1 MDHEN, CDR2 SYDVKM.

CDR3 region: CASSPLGGTTDNYGYTF. DNA for the CDR3: TGTGCCAGCAGTCCCCTGGGGGGGACCACAGATAACTATGGCTACACCTTC. The chain combines TRBV6-1 with TRBJ1-2, with D possibly matching TRBD1 (5 bases). Between the trimmed V and J ends, which lost 5 bases and 1 base, there was a span of 20 bases. The CDR3 totals 17 residues. Germline CDR1 is MNHNS and CDR2 is SASEGT.

This clonotype came up a few times. V is TRBV20-1 and J is TRBJ2-1; possible D gene TRBD1, 6 bases. The CDR3 consists of 12 residues. V dropped 8 bases and J dropped 15 bases, with 23 bases sitting between them. Germline V gene sequence: CDR1 DFQATT, CDR2 SNEGSKA (reference sequence). This CDR3 reads CSQGTPTPQVFF. The CDR3 nucleotides are TGCAGTCAAGGGACACCAACCCCTCAAGTGTTCTTC.

This rearrangement joins TRBV6-2 or TRBV6-3 to TRBJ1-6, with a tentative D call TRBD1 (6 bases). Trimming pared 6 bases from V and 3 bases from J, leaving 12 bases between. CDR3 size: 15 residues. Germline CDR1 reads MNHEY; CDR2 reads SVGEGT. CDR3 amino acids: CASRLRGNYNSPLHF. The CDR3 DNA sequence: TGTGCCAGCAGACTGAGGGGGAACTATAATTCACCCCTCCACTTT.

This clonotype was found a few times. The V gene is TRBV10-3, the J gene TRBJ2-3; TRBD2 might be the D (5 bases). The germline CDR1 and CDR2 sequences are ENHRY and SYGVKD. CDR3 length equals 14 residues. V was cut by 2 bases and J by 2 bases, with 8 bases left in between. The CDR3 nucleotides are TGTGCCATCAGTGAGGAGGGTTTCACAGATACGCAGTATTTT. It codes for CAISEEGFTDTQYF.

This clonotype was recorded a few times. The chain has TRBV21-1 and TRBJ2-5; the table gives TRBD1 as D, unverified against the DNA. TRBV21-1 is classified as a pseudogene. CDR3 size: 18 residues. CDR3 nucleotides: TGTGCCAGCAGCAAAAGAGGGGGACGACAGGGTGTCAGGGAGACCCAGTACTTC. It is translated as CASSKRGGRQGVRETQYF.

This clonotype has a count of ten or more. The chain is built from TRBV5-6 and TRBJ2-2; D ambiguous. The CDR3 sequence is 15 residues long. The germline V and J ends were trimmed by 1 base and 2 bases, with 9 bases remaining between them. Germline values: CDR1 SGHDT, CDR2 YYEEEE. The CDR3 spells CASSLSFTNTGELFF. CDR3 coding DNA: TGTGCCAGCAGCTTGAGTTTTACTAACACCGGGGAGCTGTTTTTT.

This chain joins TRBV12-3 or TRBV12-4 and TRBJ2-1; 12 nucleotides align to TRBD2. This CDR3 has 13 residues. V trimming: 6 bases; J trimming: 13 bases; junction bases outside the gene matches: 7. CDR3 DNA: TGTGCCAGCAGCACGACTAGCGGGAGTGATCAGTTCTTC. Its protein is CASSTTSGSDQFF.

This rearrangement joins TRBV5-1 to TRBJ1-4, with TRBD1 matching over 9 bases. The germline V gene has CDR1 SGHRS and CDR2 YFSETQ. The CDR3 totals 15 residues. With V trimmed by 0 bases and J by 12 bases, 9 bases remained unmatched. DNA of the CDR3: TGCGCCAGCAGCTTGGCCGGGACAGGGAGAGAAGAACTGTTTTTT. This translates into CASSLAGTGREELFF. Complete variable domain (other parts from reference TRBV5-1 and TRBJ1-4): KAGVTQTPRYLIKTRGQQVTLSCSPISGHRSVSWYQQTPGQGLQFLFEYFSETQRNKGNFPGRFSGRQFSNSRSEMNVSTLELGDSALYLCASSLAGTGREELFFGSGTQLSVL.

The chain employs TRBV7-3 and TRBJ1-1, with D unresolved. From germline, CDR1 is SGHTA and CDR2 FQGTGA. The CDR3 is 13 amino acids. With 5 bases removed from V and 5 bases from J, the gap between germline ends came to 12 bases. The CDR3 DNA is TGTGCCAGCAGCCCGACTAGGAGAACTGAAGCTTTCTTT. Amino acids: CASSPTRRTEAFF.

There are a few counts of this clonotype. This rearrangement joins TRBV12-3 or TRBV12-4 to TRBJ2-1, with a weak D call TRBD2 (7 bases). There are 16 residues in the CDR3. V lost 8 bases and J 2 bases, leaving 19 bases between the germline ends. CDR3 in amino acids: CASHDNWRGPYNEQFF. CDR3 in DNA: TGTGCCAGCCATGATAATTGGCGGGGGCCCTACAATGAGCAGTTCTTC.

This clonotype was seen many times. Germline and junction disagree at one end, which may indicate a read error. The chain links TRBV5-1 to TRBJ2-5; 7 bases agree with TRBD1. The CDR3 has 13 amino acids. Germline V gives CDR1 SGHRS, CDR2 YFSETQ. CDR3 coding DNA: TGTGCCAGCAGTTTAACAGGGGAAGAGACCCAGTACTTC. As protein: CASSLTGEETQYF.

This clonotype was found a few times. The genes are TRBV5-1 and TRBJ2-3; 7 bases fit TRBD1. The V and J ends lost 1 base and 2 bases, in that order; junction bases with no gene match: 7. The length of the CDR3 is 16 residues. Looked up from germline, CDR1 is SGHRS and CDR2 is YFSETQ. The CDR3 reads CASSLFTTGITDTQYF. The CDR3 DNA reads TGCGCCAGCAGCTTGTTCACGACAGGGATCACAGATACGCAGTATTTT.

This clonotype has a handful of counts. The chain links TRBV6-5 to TRBJ1-2, with D possibly matching TRBD1 (5 bases). Trimming shortened V by 7 bases and J by 0 bases, and 21 bases separated the two germline ends. CDR3 length: 17 residues. The germline V gene has CDR1 MNHEY and CDR2 SVGAGI. CDR3 sequence reads: CASTLRPVGGANYGYTF. In nucleotides, the CDR3 is TGTGCCAGCACGTTGAGGCCTGTGGGGGGGGCTAACTATGGCTACACCTTC.

This clonotype was observed a few times. The rearrangement links TRBV12-3 or TRBV12-4 to TRBJ1-5, with D possibly TRBD1 on 5 matching bases. The CDR3 has 14 amino acids. Trimming shortened V by 3 bases and J by 5 bases, and 11 bases separated the two germline ends. The CDR3, as DNA: TGTGCCAGCAGTTTTCCAGGGCTTTATCAGCCCCAGCATTTT. Amino acids: CASSFPGLYQPQHF.

The sample holds a few counts of this clonotype. The chain uses TRBV6-2 or TRBV6-3 and TRBJ2-1; 10 bases are shared with TRBD2. The CDR3 length is 17 residues. Germline assignment: CDR1 MNHEY and CDR2 SVGEGT. J lost 4 bases, V lost 6 bases, and 12 bases had no gene match. For the CDR3, the DNA is TGTGCCAGCAGACCCCGGACTAGCGGAGAGAAATACAATGAGCAGTTCTTC. Translating it yields CASRPRTSGEKYNEQFF.

The rearrangement links TRBV10-2 to TRBJ2-3; TRBD2 matches at 9 bases. V shed 2 bases and J 1 base; nucleotides not matched to a gene: 1. The germline V gene has CDR1 WSHSY and CDR2 SAAADI. The CDR3 loop spans 15 amino acids. The CDR3 bases are TGCGCCAGCAGTGAGCTAGCGGGGCGCACAGATACGCAGTATTTT. Translating gives CASSELAGRTDTQYF.

This clonotype was detected only a few times. This chain uses TRBV6-1 with TRBJ1-2; D might be TRBD1 (5 bases). There are 14 residues in the CDR3. The germline V and J ends were trimmed by 8 bases and 3 bases, with 16 bases remaining between them. Germline V lookup: CDR1 MNHNS, CDR2 SASEGT. The CDR3 DNA sequence: TGTGCCAGCGTGGGAGACAGAACCTACTATGGCTACACCTTC. Translating gives CASVGDRTYYGYTF.